This T cell receptor (beta chain) was identified during a study of shared clonotypes between healthy human individuals. Healthy adults negative for HIV, lacking recent acute infections or vaccinations, served as donors. Turning to this clone: Its target is unknown.

Whole-study findings and limits: Against clonotypes common to all four donors, non-shared ones had lower generation probabilities. An effect of sequencing depth on clonotype sharing among donors was expected.

The assay was immunoSEQ multiplex PCR, and TCRdb's table has in-frame clones only and misses some. The data show 2.3 million or so clones, over 90% seen once. The CDR3 totals 15 residues. Germline CDR1 and CDR2: SEHNR and FQNEAQ (reference sequence). V dropped 8 bases and J dropped 5; count of bases not matched to a gene: 10. This sequence originates from a young man in good health. Some clones in this sample may be carry-over from other donors' samples. The chain uses TRBV7-9 and TRBJ2-7, with 12 positions matching TRBD2. The sample consisted of naive CD4+ T cells from PBMCs. Described subset: CD45RA+ positively selected. CDR3 DNA sequence: TGTGCCAGCGAGCTAGCGGGAGGGTCCCCTGACGAGCAGTACTTC. The encoded protein is CASELAGGSPDEQYF.